This T cell receptor beta chain was recovered during a study of T cells in Graves' hyperthyroidism and ophthalmopathy. Study at large: Peripheral blood was taken when the disease was first diagnosed, before any treatment began.

This CDR3 comprises 12 residues. V lost 8 bases and J lost 3, with 10 bases in between. CDR1 and CDR2 (germline): MDHEN, SYDVKM. The diagnoses drew upon clinical symptoms, serum thyroxine and TRAb, thyroid ultrasound and orbital computed tomography. The PBMCs studied were ones that came from roughly 11 ml fresh peripheral blood. The study, taken as a whole, reports: Blood held most thyroid clonotypes expanded above 0.001 frequency.

Note on this clonotype: Its antigen remains unknown.

What was amplified from RNA transcripts were TCR beta CDR3 regions. In the first-round RT-PCR of the TCR CDR3, the HTBI primer set was used. Each CDR3 protein gets one entry after TCRdb re-called the multiplex PCR reads with MiXCR. The profile covers about 610,000 distinct CDR3 sequences, with roughly 14% appearing a single time and approximately 4.2% taken by the ten largest. The chain couples TRBV28 to TRBJ2-5, with D possibly being TRBD1 (6 bases). The receptor comes from a woman aged 40 to 50 with Graves' ophthalmopathy. Material for sequencing was blood. CDR3 nucleotides: TGTGCCAGCCGGGGACAAGAAGAGACCCAGTACTTC. It is translated as CASRGQEETQYF. Filled out from reference TRBV28 and TRBJ2-5, the complete variable domain reads DVKVTQSSRYLVKRTGEKVFLECVQDMDHENMFWYRQDPGLGLRLIYFSYDVKMKEKGDIPEGYSVSREKKERFSLILESASTNQTSMYLCASRGQEETQYFGPGTRLLVL.